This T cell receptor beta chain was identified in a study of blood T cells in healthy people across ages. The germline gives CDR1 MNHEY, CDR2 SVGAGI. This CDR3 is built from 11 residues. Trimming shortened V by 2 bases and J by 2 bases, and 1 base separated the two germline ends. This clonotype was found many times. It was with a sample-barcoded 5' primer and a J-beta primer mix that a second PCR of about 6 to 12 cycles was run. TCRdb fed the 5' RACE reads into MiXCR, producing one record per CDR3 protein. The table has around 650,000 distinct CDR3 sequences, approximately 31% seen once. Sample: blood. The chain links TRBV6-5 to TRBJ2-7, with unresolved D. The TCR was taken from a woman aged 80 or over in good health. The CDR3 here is CASSYPYEQYF. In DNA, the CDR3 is TGTGCCAGCAGTTACCCCTACGAGCAGTACTTC.